The source of this T cell receptor beta chain is a study of cytomegalovirus exposure and HLA in healthy donors (dated by TCRdb to the late 2010s). As for the study more broadly: According to an earlier analysis of 587 of the donors, about 180 million T cells yielded over 90 million unique TCR beta sequences and approximately 300 Gb of sequence data. About 300 gigabases of sequencing data and roughly 81 million unique TCR sequences made up an early release that covered roughly 670 HLA-typed donors. The genetic ancestry cluster associated with self-reported Caucasian donors included approximately 85% of the 300 to 400 genotyped donors. The study aimed to test whether cataloging public T cell receptors could reveal signatures of past pathogen exposure. The study profiled the T cell repertoires of 550 to 700 subjects by immunosequencing and related them to cytomegalovirus serostatus. Along with the approximately 650-subject first cohort, a separate validation cohort of more than 90 different subjects was used. The study combined high-throughput TCR immunosequencing, statistical association of individual TCRs with disease status, and machine learning to predict cytomegalovirus infection status. A later analysis re-analyzed previously published TCR beta repertoires from about 600 donors and added high-resolution HLA genotyping to study TCR occurrence patterns. Rather than using new phenotypic data, the later analysis identified candidate immune exposures from TCR beta sequences and from how often those sequences occurred across donors. To decide whether each TCR beta V gene segment behaved as functional or pseudogenic, an earlier analysis of over 500 of the donors relied on high-throughput TCR beta sequencing. Donor age, sex, ethnicity and CMV serostatus were collected together with the repertoire data. A later genetic analysis took genome-wide SNP genotypes for about three fifths of the 666 donors and used that subset as a discovery cohort. Every repertoire in the discovery cohort had been generated on one and the same sequencing platform. Class I and class II HLA loci were covered by the typing at four-digit resolution. Typing coverage differed by locus: A, B, C, DRB1 and DQB1 were typed in about 629-640 donors, DQA1 in 522, DPA1 in around 600, and DPB1 in just under 480. A few DR-DQ haplotypes were treated as single units for association and clustering because of strong linkage in the cohort. Across about 370 genotyped donors of the cohort, an average of about 240,000 unique TCR beta nucleotide sequences per donor were sequenced, and about a sixth of those sequences were non-productive. Findings and caveats that apply to the study as a whole: Sequencing depth was assumed to be roughly uniform across donors in the presence/absence analyses, though that assumption may not hold. Correlated functional status among segregating V segments might be attributable to linkage disequilibrium, but an unknown experimental factor could not be ruled out. In this cohort, only TCR beta chains were sequenced, and detectable features were limited by the absence of alpha or paired-chain data. A total of 150 to 200 TCR beta chains were listed by the study as associated with cytomegalovirus. At a false discovery rate of 0.05, a later analysis linked 16,951 TCR beta sequences to specific HLA alleles. An earlier analysis of approximately 500 of the donors showed that most TCR beta V segments appeared in productive rearrangements either about 87% or about 30% of the time, which broadly matched IMGT annotations. The classifier was reported to diagnose cytomegalovirus status with high specificity and sensitivity in both the original and validation cohorts. Assigning TCR associations to individual alleles was difficult when HLA alleles, especially DR and DQ, strongly co-occurred. In a later analysis, HLA-associated TCR beta chains showed more clonal expansion and lower generation probabilities than non-associated chains that were equally common. An association between a missense DCLRE1C variant and V-gene and J-gene trimming of TCR beta chains was found in a later genetic analysis and replicated in an independent cohort. The 87-base-pair reads could not distinguish some IMGT-functional V segments, including TRBV6-2 and TRBV6-3, so those segments were excluded. A later analysis reported that several top co-occurrence clusters appeared linked to parvovirus B19, influenza, CMV and Epstein-Barr virus. Most CMV-associated TCR beta chains appeared to be HLA-restricted in a later analysis, and the HLA associations seemed to be driven largely by CMV exposure. A few of the identified cytomegalovirus-associated TCR beta chains were confirmed in vitro to be specific for cytomegalovirus antigens. Because counts were too low, roughly 18 rarely observed V segments, including chromosome 9 orphons, were left out of the earlier analysis of 587 of the donors. It was suggested by the authors that the approach could potentially be generalized to other disease states and immunological phenotypes. According to a later genetic analysis, donors in an Asian-associated ancestry cluster had fewer N-insertions in productive TCRs than the approximately 670-donor mean. Most TCR sequences were seen in very few donors, while some public TCRs were found in many individuals. Because HLA typing was missing for some donors at each locus, association tests included only the typed subset. A group of highly shared sequence variants was considered likely to be a technical artifact of the sequencing pipeline. A further reported finding was that TCR beta sequences accurately predicted the HLA-A and HLA-B alleles for most subjects in the first cohort. Immune exposure information for the cohort was limited to CMV serostatus. In a later analysis, the rate of TCR association differed among HLA loci, with DRB1 alleles having the most associated TCRs and HLA-C alleles having the fewest.

V is pruned by 6 bases and J by 4 bases, leaving 4 bases of the junction without a gene match. From the cysteine through the phenylalanine, the CDR3 covers 13 amino acids. The retained sequence is limited to the CDR3, 39 bases, with the frame set at the first base. From the germline V gene, CDR1 is MNHEY and CDR2 is SVGAGI. The cohort was made up of approximately 700 healthy bone marrow donors. At the time of sampling, all cohort members were nominally healthy, though unrecorded immune exposures were likely present. The donor was CMV seronegative and was included in the group of approximately 350 seronegative cohort members. A peripheral blood sample was provided by each donor, and peripheral blood mononuclear cells were used for TCR beta sequencing. The Qiagen DNeasy Blood Extraction Kit was used to extract genomic DNA from the blood cell samples. As regards this clone: Its target antigen remains unknown. No clone much larger than this one lies a single base away; base qualities are absent.

Receptor amplification or capture employed the immunoSEQ multiplex PCR assay. The multiplex PCR relied on a mix of 60 forward primers for TCR Vbeta segments and 13 reverse primers for TCR Jbeta segments. A multiplex PCR assay on genomic DNA amplified the CDR3 region of rearranged TCR beta genes. The amplified TCR beta libraries were sequenced on the Illumina HiSeq System as 87-base-pair reads. Regarding the original processing steps: A later analysis tallied some 79 million unique TCR beta chains across the 666 repertoires, and about 10 million of those chains were shared by two or more donors. To remove PCR and sequencing errors, raw reads were error-corrected and collapsed into unique sequences using a nearest-neighbor algorithm that merged closely related sequences. CDR3 sequences were aligned to IMGT reference sequences to assign V, D and J gene segments. For a sequence to be retained, a match of at least six nucleotides was required to both a V gene segment and a J gene segment. A rearrangement counted as productive if the CDR3 had no stop codons and remained in frame with V and J, and every other rearrangement counted as non-productive. Following IMGT convention, CDR3 was defined as the stretch from the second conserved V-encoded cysteine up to the conserved J-encoded phenylalanine. Sequences without an unambiguous match to a single V gene segment were excluded from the earlier analysis of 450 to 650 of the donors. An earlier analysis of several hundred of the donors classified V segments as functional when productive rearrangements were above 56.7% and as segregating when the standard deviation between donors was above 5%. To diagnose cytomegalovirus status from the catalog of TCR beta chain sequences, a statistical classification framework was built. A later analysis assigned V and J genes by comparing TCR nucleotide sequences with IMGT/GENE-DB human TR gene sequences. Using the TCRdist pipeline, a later analysis assigned CDR3 sequences along with most-parsimonious VDJ recombination scenarios. A later analysis defined each TCR beta chain by its CDR3 amino acid sequence plus V-gene family, and excluded reads lacking a unique V-gene family. A later analysis removed nearly 600 highly shared, low-generation-probability nucleotide sequences to deal with suspected cross-contamination and a sequencing artifact. For each public chain, a later analysis derived a clonal expansion index from normalized ranks of inferred template counts within each repertoire. Generation probabilities in a later analysis came from a VDJ recombination model fitted to out-of-frame rearrangements, and those results were checked against IGoR. In a later analysis, hypergeometric tests were used to score TCR-TCR, TCR-HLA and TCR-CMV co-occurrence, with a repertoire-size bias correction applied to TCR pairs. In a later analysis, false discovery rates were estimated by permuting HLA or CMV assignments 20 times. In a later analysis, co-occurring TCRs were grouped with DBSCAN, and TCRdist sequence similarity was added when clustering was performed within HLA-allele-positive subsets. Co-occurrence clustering excluded repertoires with fewer than 30,000 or more than 120,000 public chains, plus five with anomalous nucleotide sharing. TCRdb took this table from immuneACCESS and kept in-frame rearrangements with V and J called. Such tables lack part of the clones; where checked against another copy, unresolved V genes explain under half of the gap, and the rest is unexplained. Clonal size and the V and J genes are those of that table, whereas D and trimming came from the DNA. The sample yields more than 140,000 clones; almost 80% were counted once. Approximately 0.66% of the sample is in the top ten clones.

This TCR was sampled from a male donor in good health and CMV-seronegative. The V gene is TRBV6-5 and the J gene is TRBJ1-2; a stretch of 8 junction bases matches TRBD1. Sequenced input: PBMCs. This receptor has the CDR3 CASSGQGRYGYTF. The DNA sequence is as follows: TGTGCCAGCAGCGGACAGGGTCGCTATGGCTACACCTTC.